This T cell receptor beta chain was retrieved from a study of T-cell memory formation after mild COVID-19. The CDR3 extends over 15 amino acids. V was clipped by 5 bases and J by 2 bases, with 16 bases between them. Germline CDR1 reads DFQATT; CDR2 reads SNEGSKA (reference sequence). This clonotype was counted between two and nine times. A single record per CDR3 protein comes from TCRdb applying MiXCR to the 5' RACE reads. This sample has some 88,000 distinct CDR3 sequences, with nearly 25% found just once. Sequenced material: PBMCs or a T cell subset sorted from them (not recorded which). This clonotype was sampled from a young man who had mild COVID-19 (a few samples of this study predate the infection). Cell type and time point are not known. The chain couples TRBV20-1 to TRBJ1-3; weak D call: TRBD1 (6 bases). This CDR3 is CSAENRAMAGNTIYF. Here the CDR3 DNA reads TGCAGTGCTGAAAACAGGGCAATGGCTGGAAACACCATATATTTT.